A selection of T cell receptor beta chains follows, all from one sample in a study of blood T cell repertoires in COVID-19. Measured with immunoSEQ multiplex PCR; TCRdb has only the in-frame clones, and not every one. This table has about 69,000 clones, around 91% appearing once. The material sequenced was peripheral blood. All receptors come from a man aged 50 to 60 with acute or convalescent COVID-19. The CDR3 runs from the conserved cysteine through the conserved F or W. The D gene is left open where the match is weak. Size tells how often a clone was seen (once, few, many) or the class of an expanded clone, and some rows leave it out.

D gene	V gene	J gene	clone size	CDR3 DNA	CDR3 protein
TRBD2	TRBV6-5	TRBJ2-1	.	TGTGCCAGCAGTTCGGGGACTAGCGACAAGTTCTTC	CASSSGTSDKFF
.	TRBV6-4	TRBJ1-2	.	TGTGCCAGCAGTGTGTTGTCAGGGGCAAGGGACTACACCTTC	CASSVLSGARDYTF
TRBD1	TRBV24-1	TRBJ2-3	once	TGTGCCACCAGTGATCAGGGTCAGGGGGCAGATACGCAGTATTTT	CATSDQGQGADTQYF
TRBD2	TRBV18	TRBJ2-3	.	TGTGCCAGCTCACCAGGACTAGCTGCAGACACAGATACGCAGTATTTT	CASSPGLAADTDTQYF
.	TRBV11-3	TRBJ1-4	.	TGTGCCAGCAGCGTCACCAGCCCGGGTGGGAGAAAACTGTTTTTT	CASSVTSPGGRKLFF
TRBD1	TRBV6-5	TRBJ2-2	.	TGTGCCACCACGAGGACAGGGGTTGGCACCGGGGAGCTGTTTTTT	CATTRTGVGTGELFF
TRBD2	TRBV12-3/TRBV12-4	TRBJ2-7	.	TGTGCCAGCAGACGGGGGGTCTACGAGCAGTACTTC	CASRRGVYEQYF
.	TRBV5-4	TRBJ2-7	.	TGTGCCAGCAGCTTATTAGTAGGGGACGAGCAGTACTTC	CASSLLVGDEQYF
TRBD2	TRBV19	TRBJ2-7	.	TGTGCCAGTAGTTTAAGAGGGACTAGCGGGAGTTACGAGCAGTACTTC	CASSLRGTSGSYEQYF
TRBD1	TRBV2	TRBJ1-1	few	TGTGCCAGCAGGACAGACAGGGGGGAAGCTTTCTTT	CASRTDRGEAFF
.	TRBV15	TRBJ2-7	.	TGTGCCACCAGCAGAGACAGGGACGAGCAGTACTTC	CATSRDRDEQYF
.	TRBV7-2	TRBJ2-5	.	TGTGCCAGCAGCTCTCGACAGGCTTCTCAAGAGACCCAGTACTTC	CASSSRQASQETQYF
.	TRBV7-2	TRBJ2-4	.	TGTGCCAGCAGCTCCGCGGGGAACATTCAGTACTTC	CASSSAGNIQYF
TRBD2	TRBV5-4	TRBJ2-3	.	TGTGCCAGCAGCTTGGCCCGGACTAGAGATACGCAGTATTTT	CASSLARTRDTQYF
.	TRBV7-2	TRBJ2-1	once	TGTGCCAGCAGTCCCGAGGGCGGTAGCTCCTACAATGAGCAGTTCTTC	CASSPEGGSSYNEQFF
TRBD2	TRBV20-1	TRBJ2-3	.	TGCAGTGCTAGTCCTGCGGGAGGGTCGGATACGCAGTATTTT	CSASPAGGSDTQYF
.	TRBV5-1	TRBJ2-1	.	TGCGCCAGCAGCTTGACTACGCTCGAGAACAATGAGCAGTTCTTC	CASSLTTLENNEQFF
.	TRBV18	TRBJ2-3	.	TGTGCCAGCTCACCCCTAGCGTTGGATACGCAGTATTTT	CASSPLALDTQYF
TRBD1	TRBV9	TRBJ1-2	.	TGTGCCAGCAGCGAGGGGACAGGGGGACTATATGGCTACACCTTC	CASSEGTGGLYGYTF
.	TRBV28	TRBJ1-2	.	TGTGCCAGCAGTTCAATCGACAGTTTTAACTATGGCTACACCTTC	CASSSIDSFNYGYTF
.	TRBV2	TRBJ2-7	once	TGTGCCAGCAGTGTAACAGTCTACGAGCAGTACTTC	CASSVTVYEQYF
TRBD1	TRBV5-6	TRBJ1-1	.	TGTGCCAGCAGCTTTTTAGACAGGGGCGCTGAAGCTTTCTTT	CASSFLDRGAEAFF
.	TRBV10-2	TRBJ2-3	.	TGCGCCAGCAAGGAGACGGGGGTTAGCACAGATACGCAGTATTTT	CASKETGVSTDTQYF
.	TRBV5-1	TRBJ2-5	.	TGCGCCAGCAGCTTGGATGGCCCCCAGTACTTC	CASSLDGPQYF
.	TRBV3-1/TRBV3-2	TRBJ1-2	.	TGTGCCAGCAGCCCAGCGGCGTTAGTGAACTATGGCTACACCTTC	CASSPAALVNYGYTF
TRBD2	TRBV7-6	TRBJ2-7	.	TGTGCCAGCAGCTTAGCGCGGGCTAGCGGGAGTTTCTCCTACGAGCAGTACTTC	CASSLARASGSFSYEQYF
.	TRBV11-2	TRBJ2-5	few	TGTGCCAGCAGCTTCTTCCAAGAGCAAGAGACCCAGTACTTC	CASSFFQEQETQYF
TRBD2	TRBV7-2	TRBJ2-1	.	TGTGCCAGCAGCTTAGCCGGGACTAGCGGGGGTTACAATGAGCAGTTCTTC	CASSLAGTSGGYNEQFF
.	TRBV5-1	TRBJ1-3	.	TGCGCCAGCAGCTTGGGAGGTCCGGACTCTGGAAACACCATATATTTT	CASSLGGPDSGNTIYF
TRBD2	TRBV19	TRBJ2-3	.	TGTGCCAGTAGGGAAACAGGGACTAGCCTGGATACGCAGTATTTT	CASRETGTSLDTQYF
TRBD1	TRBV5-5	TRBJ2-2	.	TGTGGCTCCACAGGGGACACCGGGGAGCTGTTTTTT	CGSTGDTGELFF
TRBD2	TRBV7-9	TRBJ2-3	.	TGTGCCAGCAGCTCAGTAACTATAGCGGGATCTGGCACAGATACGCAGTATTTT	CASSSVTIAGSGTDTQYF
.	TRBV3-1/TRBV3-2	TRBJ2-5	.	TGTGCCAGCAGTCATAACTCCGGGGAGACCCAGTACTTC	CASSHNSGETQYF
TRBD1	TRBV7-8	TRBJ1-3	.	TGTGCCAGCAGCCTCACGACAGGGCTCTCTGCTGGAAACACCATATATTTT	CASSLTTGLSAGNTIYF
.	TRBV5-4	TRBJ2-1	.	TGTGCCAGCAGCCAGGGGCCTACCCACAATGAGCAGTTCTTC	CASSQGPTHNEQFF
.	TRBV6-1	TRBJ2-1	few	TGTGCCAGCAGTGAGTTTGGGGACACCCGATACAATGAGCAGTTCTTC	CASSEFGDTRYNEQFF
.	TRBV19	TRBJ2-3	once	TGTGCCAGTAGTATAGGCGGTACAGATACGCAGTATTTT	CASSIGGTDTQYF
TRBD2	TRBV6-5	TRBJ2-7	.	TGTGCCAGCAGTCCTAGCGGGTGGAGCTCCTACGAGCAGTACTTC	CASSPSGWSSYEQYF
.	TRBV14	TRBJ1-2	.	TGTGCCAGCAGCCAATCAAGGGGCTCTGGCTACACCTTC	CASSQSRGSGYTF
.	TRBV5-4	TRBJ2-5	.	TGTGCCAGCAGTGCCTCGGGAACAGAGACCCAGTACTTC	CASSASGTETQYF
.	TRBV6-4	TRBJ2-3	.	TGTGCCAGCAGTGACACTGGGGCGGGCACAGATACGCAGTATTTT	CASSDTGAGTDTQYF
TRBD1	TRBV5-4	TRBJ1-5	.	TGTGCCAGCAGCTACGGGACAGGGGGCAGTCAGCCCCAGCATTTT	CASSYGTGGSQPQHF
.	TRBV4-1	TRBJ2-7	.	TGCGCCAGCAGCCAAGCGACATTCTCCTACGAGCAGTACTTC	CASSQATFSYEQYF
.	TRBV12-5	TRBJ2-1	.	TGTGCTAGTGGTTTGGTATTAAGCGGGCGACCCCCCCATGAGCAGTTCTTC	CASGLVLSGRPPHEQFF
.	TRBV11-2	TRBJ2-7	once	TGTGCCAGCAGCTCCCTGAGGGGACTGATCTCTGACGAGCAGTACTTC	CASSSLRGLISDEQYF
TRBD2	TRBV7-6	TRBJ2-7	.	TGTGCCAGCAGCTCGGTCTCCGGGACTAGCTCCGAGCAGTACTTC	CASSSVSGTSSEQYF
TRBD1	TRBV27	TRBJ1-2	.	TGTGCCAGCAGCAAAGGACAGGGGGTATTTAGCTATGGCTACACCTTC	CASSKGQGVFSYGYTF
.	TRBV27	TRBJ1-4	.	TGTGCCAGCAGTTTTGAGTTTAGGCCCCGGCGGAGTGAAAAACTGTTTTTT	CASSFEFRPRRSEKLFF
.	TRBV2	TRBJ2-7	.	TGTGCCAGTACCAGACAGGTTGGGACCTACGAGCAGTACTTC	CASTRQVGTYEQYF
.	TRBV6-4	TRBJ2-3	.	TGTGCCAGCAGTGAAATAGCTGGCAGCACAGATACGCAGTATTTT	CASSEIAGSTDTQYF
TRBD2	TRBV5-1	TRBJ2-1	.	TGCGCCAGCAGCTATCTAGCGGGAGTATGGAATGAGCAGTTCTTC	CASSYLAGVWNEQFF
TRBD1	TRBV24-1	TRBJ2-7	.	TGTGCCACCAGTGATACGGGACAGGGTTTCGAGCAGTACTTC	CATSDTGQGFEQYF
TRBD2	TRBV2	TRBJ2-5	once	TGTGCCAGCAGAGGCCGGACTAGCGGGAGTTCCCTCGAGACCCAGTACTTC	CASRGRTSGSSLETQYF
.	TRBV19	TRBJ1-5	.	TGTGCCAGTACGTCGCTCGGGGGGCCCCAGCATTTT	CASTSLGGPQHF
TRBD1	TRBV5-8	TRBJ1-5	.	TGTGCCAGCAGGCCCCGGACAGGTATTTATCAGCCCCAGCATTTT	CASRPRTGIYQPQHF